This T cell receptor beta chain was identified in a study of T cell clonality in common variable immunodeficiency (dated by TCRdb to the mid-2010s). Clipping removes 5 bases from V and 7 bases from J, with 8 as the unmatched junction base count. From the germline V gene, CDR1 is SGHTA and CDR2 is FQGTGA. Spanning cysteine to phenylalanine, the CDR3 consists of 16 amino acids. The CDR3 was read in part: 39 bases, with the frame set at base 1. Predominantly Caucasian heritage was noted among both the CVID patients and the healthy controls. Heparinized peripheral whole blood samples of about 5 to 8 ml were collected from each donor. Genomic DNA from adults with common variable immune deficiency (CVID) and from healthy adult controls was the source for sequencing TCRbeta CDR3 repertoires. The control group comprised some 22 healthy adult volunteers, approximately twelve female and approximately 10 male, aged about 23 to 70 years with a mean age of roughly 32. Diluted blood was density-centrifuged over Hypaque 1077 or Ficoll-Paque to isolate peripheral blood mononuclear cells. Unsorted mononuclear cells served as the source of genomic DNA, which was extracted either by Qiagen column purification or by a centrifugation-based method.

The investigation overall reported the following: Despite equal DNA input, controls averaged roughly 80,000 unique sequences per sample versus about 30,000 in CVID samples. It was noted by the authors that sequencing of the repertoires of T cell subpopulations would be needed to clarify the cause of the increased clonality in CVID. TCRbeta clonality was higher in CVID subjects than in healthy controls (t-test p = 0.018), and the increase was most characteristic of about a third of subjects. CVID TCRbeta sequences were reported to have fewer deletions and N-nucleotide insertions and to lack highly modified clones with 13 or more V deletions. Correlations of repertoire features with clinical complications were constrained by heterogeneity among patients within the CVID cohort. Healthy controls shared more TCRbeta clones with each other than CVID subjects shared among themselves (p < 0.0001).

For sequencing, equivalent amounts of genomic DNA were input from CVID and control samples. For every sample, a 60 bp segment covering the rearranged TCRbeta CDR3 region was amplified and then sequenced. The immunoSEQ assay, a bias-corrected multiplex PCR with high-throughput sequencing, was employed for TCRbeta amplification. Per the authors' processing: Each unique nucleotide sequence was treated as a clone and annotated with V, D and J genes, copy number and frequency. Sequences were labeled productive if in frame, and non-productive if out of frame or containing stop codons. As previously described, clonality was calculated on the basis of Shannon's entropy. Mean CDR3 Kyte-Doolittle hydropathy was derived from the predicted amino acid sequences of productive clones. Scaled V gene usage was hierarchically clustered using Manhattan distance and complete linkage with the R hclust function. Sharing of clones by CDR3 amino acid sequence was evaluated through resampling of 12 repertoires per group over 100 rounds. The repertoires were searched for more than 65 published EBV-specific and fewer than 250 published CMV-specific TCRbeta sequences. Two CVID samples yielding fewer than 10,000 sequences were excluded from analysis, leaving over 35 CVID repertoires. This is the immuneACCESS table as TCRdb keeps it, with only in-frame sequences that have V and J called. A part of the clones is gone; compared with another copy, unresolved V genes explain less than half, and the rest is unexplained. V and J calls and clone size are as listed in that table; D and trimming were resolved from the DNA. With tens of thousands of clones recorded, this sample contains no clone counted only once. In total, the top ten clones hold around a tenth of the sample.

This clone was seen ten or more times. Its specific antigen is unknown. The read halts 3 residues ahead of the CDR3 end, with the missing end drawn from the germline J gene. This sequence uses TRBV7-3 and TRBJ2-1, with 13 middle bases fitting TRBD2. The receptor was isolated from a person between 18 and 69 years old in good health. Sequenced sample: peripheral blood mononuclear cells. The DNA read from the CDR3 is TGTGCCAGCAGCGCCCCCGGGACTAGCGGGAAGAATGAG. Its coded protein is CASSAPGTSGKNE. The full CDR3 is CASSAPGTSGKNEQFF.